This entry concerns a single T cell receptor (beta chain). In the original workflow: Amplified reference gene primers provided the basis for estimating nucleated cell counts. Repertoires were generated with immunoSEQ multiplex PCR, while TCRdb's copy carries only in-frame clones and drops some. The D gene and trimming were derived from the DNA, and the V and J assignments and clone size from that table. The sample records 400,000 to 450,000 clones, about nine tenths being singletons. This sample is part of a study of blood T cell repertoires in COVID-19. There are 13 residues in the CDR3. V was clipped by 3 bases and J by 7 bases; unmatched bases: 8. Germline CDR1 and CDR2: GTSNPN and SVGIG (reference sequence). It was during active infection that Seattle patients were enrolled and then longitudinally followed.

This clonotype was obtained from a woman between 45 and 65 years old with COVID-19, enrolled during active disease. V and J are TRBV30 and TRBJ1-2; 7 nucleotides match TRBD1. The material sequenced was peripheral blood. The DNA of the CDR3 is TGTGCCTGGAGGGACGGGACAGCGGGTGGCTACACCTTC. Translated: CAWRDGTAGGYTF.